Shown below are 10 T cell receptor beta chains from a single sample sequenced in a study of T-cell memory formation after mild COVID-19 (dated by TCRdb to the early 2020s). The library was built by means of 5' RACE. The sequencing machine was an Illumina NovaSeq 6000. Using fastp trimming at Q25 and MiXCR clonotype assembly, TCRdb reanalyzed the public sequencing data and kept in-frame beta chains. Under each unique CDR3 protein, matching rows form one entry showing the most common genes and DNA. Counted in this sample were over 400,000 distinct CDR3 sequences; more than 20% of them appeared once. Under 15% of the sample is in the top ten clones. Sample: PBMCs or a T cell subset sorted from them (not recorded which). All receptors derive from an adult woman who had mild COVID-19 (a few samples of this study predate the infection). The sample titles of this study are shuffled in the database, so cell type and time point are left out; the donor was told from shared clones.

This chain uses TRBV7-8 with TRBJ2-1, with 15 bases matching TRBD2. V dropped 4 bases and J dropped 7; count of bases not matched to a gene: 5. CDR1 and CDR2 (germline): SGHVS, FQNEAQ. The length of the CDR3 is 16 residues. Written as DNA, the CDR3 is TGTGCCAGCAGCTGGACTAGCGGGGGGGCCTCGAATGAGCAGTTCTTC. Protein product: CASSWTSGGASNEQFF.

The chain carries TRBV7-9 and TRBJ2-5; D is unresolved. This CDR3 is 13 amino acids long. CDR1 is SEHNR and CDR2 is FQNEAQ in the germline V gene (reference sequence). V was cut by 2 bases and J by 5 bases, with 9 bases left in between. CDR3 DNA: TGTGCCAGCAGCTTACCCCCATACGAGACCCAGTACTTC. Translation: CASSLPPYETQYF.

CDR3 coding DNA: TGCAGCGTTAGAAATCAGCCCCAGCATTTT. Encoded protein: CSVRNQPQHF. The chain recombines TRBV29-1 with TRBJ1-5; D call uncertain. Looked up from germline, CDR1 is SQVTM and CDR2 is ANQGSEA. Trimming removed 5 bases at V and 4 bases at J, with 3 bases between. The CDR3 runs 10 residues.

The chain links TRBV12-3 or TRBV12-4 to TRBJ2-7, with 7 bases aligning to TRBD1. CDR3 size: 14 residues. The trim removed 6 bases at V and 0 bases at J, leaving 5 bases unmatched. CDR3 sequence: CASSRTGTSYEQYF. DNA for the CDR3: TGTGCCAGCAGCAGGACAGGTACCTCCTACGAGCAGTACTTC.

This clonotype was seen only a few times. The genes are TRBV28 and TRBJ2-1, with TRBD2 matching 10 bases. This CDR3 is 10 amino acids long. With V trimmed by 8 bases and J by 14 bases, 3 bases remained unmatched. Germline CDR1 reads MDHEN; CDR2 reads SYDVKM. The CDR3 region has the DNA TGTGCCAGCGAAGGGACTAGCGAGTTCTTC. Amino acids: CASEGTSEFF.

The chain carries TRBV7-3 and TRBJ2-7; D could derive from TRBD1 or TRBD2 (5 bases each). The CDR3 consists of 17 residues. V lost 0 bases and J lost 6, with 21 bases in between. Germline V lookup: CDR1 SGHTA, CDR2 FQGTGA. For the CDR3, the DNA is TGTGCCAGCAGCTTAACCCCGGTGCAGGGAGAACTAAGCGAGCAGTACTTC. Its translation is CASSLTPVQGELSEQYF.

This rearrangement joins TRBV7-9 to TRBJ1-1; maybe TRBD1 (5 bases). The CDR3 spans 14 residues. The V end lost 4 bases, the J end lost 1 base, and 10 bases lay between the germline ends. CDR1 is SEHNR and CDR2 is FQNEAQ in the germline V gene (reference sequence). CDR3: CASSSRDKNTEAFF. The CDR3, as DNA: TGTGCCAGCAGCTCCAGGGATAAGAACACTGAAGCTTTCTTT.

In its sample, this clonotype was seen a few times. The J gene is TRBJ2-3, the V gene TRBV2; 8 nucleotides agree with TRBD1. The CDR3 totals 14 residues. Per germline, CDR1 SNHLY and CDR2 FYNNEI. With 8 bases clipped from V and 5 bases from J, the junction kept 9 bases outside the gene matches. This CDR3 reads CASDRTGRLDTQYF. The DNA for the CDR3 is TGTGCCAGCGACCGGACAGGGAGATTAGATACGCAGTATTTT. Full variable domain (outside the CDR3, taken from reference TRBV2 and TRBJ2-3): EPEVTQTPSHQVTQMGQEVILRCVPISNHLYFYWYRQILGQKVEFLVSFYNNEISEKSEIFDDQFSVERPDGSNFTLKIRSTKLEDSAMYFCASDRTGRLDTQYFGPGTRLTVL.

This clonotype was observed a few times. This chain joins TRBV20-1 and TRBJ2-1, with a weak D call TRBD1 (6 bases). Germline assignment: CDR1 DFQATT and CDR2 SNEGSKA (reference sequence). The CDR3 spans 12 residues. V gave up 7 bases and J gave up 8 bases, with 15 bases separating them. CDR3 bases: TGCAGTGGTAGGGAAGGGGGTCATGAGCAGTTCTTC. Amino acid sequence: CSGREGGHEQFF.

V is TRBV30 and J is TRBJ2-7, with D maybe TRBD1 (5 bases). This CDR3 contains 13 residues. Trimming took off 0 bases at V and 2 bases at J, with 8 bases between the two ends. The germline gives CDR1 GTSNPN, CDR2 SVGIG (reference sequence). CDR3 region: CAWSVGRAYEQYF. The CDR3 DNA follows: TGTGCCTGGAGTGTAGGCAGGGCCTACGAGCAGTACTTC.